The 30 T cell receptor beta chains in this list originate from one sample, sequenced in a study of cytomegalovirus exposure and HLA in healthy donors. Primers included in the PCR were 60 Vbeta and 13 Jbeta primers. Generated by immunoSEQ multiplex PCR, the TCRdb table keeps only in-frame clones and is missing some. Of about 130,000 clones listed, about 80% are singletons. The sample comprised PBMCs. These receptors were collected from a human donor in good health.

The CDR3 reads CAISRPTSGGPRETQYF. CDR3 bases: TGTGCCATCAGCCGCCCTACTAGCGGGGGGCCGAGAGAGACCCAGTACTTC. The V call is TRBV10-3, the J call TRBJ2-5; TRBD2 aligns across 12 bases. The V segment lost 6 bases and the J segment 4 bases; nucleotides outside the gene matches: 12. This CDR3 is 17 amino acids long. Germline values: CDR1 ENHRY, CDR2 SYGVKD.

This clone was seen a few times. This CDR3 is CASSAGDMNTEAFF. The CDR3 region has the DNA TGCGCCAGCAGCGCGGGGGATATGAACACTGAAGCTTTCTTT. The V and J genes are TRBV5-1 and TRBJ1-1, with a tentative D call TRBD1 (5 bases). In germline, CDR1 is SGHRS, CDR2 YFSETQ. CDR3 length equals 14 residues. Deletions cut 4 bases from V and 0 bases from J, with 10 bases between.

The table lists this clone with a few counts. V usage is TRBV29-1 and J usage is TRBJ1-1; D remains unclear. Germline V gives CDR1 SQVTM, CDR2 ANQGSEA. This CDR3 region has 11 residues. Trimming took off 7 bases at V and 1 base at J, with 7 bases between the two ends. The CDR3, as DNA: TGCAGCGAACAGAGGAACACTGAAGCTTTCTTT. Protein: CSEQRNTEAFF.

The chain recombines TRBV7-9 with TRBJ2-5; possible D gene TRBD1, 6 bases. Trimming removed 3 bases from V and 11 bases from J, with 16 bases in between. This CDR3 has 13 residues. Germline V lookup: CDR1 SEHNR, CDR2 FQNEAQ (reference sequence). The DNA for the CDR3 is TGTGCCAGCAGCTTCTTGGGGGCTGAGGAGCAGTACTTC. The encoded protein is CASSFLGAEEQYF.

This clone was counted a few times. The CDR3 is CASSLGQGQHF. Here the CDR3 DNA reads TGTGCCAGTAGTCTTGGACAGGGTCAGCATTTT. The chain has TRBV19 and TRBJ1-5, with 8 bases lining up with TRBD1. With 5 bases clipped from V and 13 bases from J, the junction kept 4 bases outside the gene matches. The CDR3 covers 11 residues. The germline V gene encodes CDR1 LNHDA and CDR2 SQIVND (reference sequence). The complete variable domain, with remaining parts taken from reference TRBV19 and TRBJ1-5, reads DGGITQSPKYLFRKEGQNVTLSCEQNLNHDAMYWYRQDPGQGLRLIYYSQIVNDFQKGDIAEGYSVSREKKESFPLTVTSAQKNPTAFYLCASSLGQGQHFGDGTRLSIL.

This clone came up once. The chain joins TRBV7-2 to TRBJ2-7; 14 bases align to TRBD2. This CDR3 contains 18 residues. The germline CDR1 and CDR2 sequences are SGHTA and FQGNSA. V lost 3 bases to trimming and J lost 0 bases; unmatched junction nucleotides: 7. The CDR3 bases are TGTGCCAGCAGCTTGGGAAGGACTAGCGGGGGGCCCTCCTACGAGCAGTACTTC. This sequence encodes CASSLGRTSGGPSYEQYF.

The rearrangement uses TRBV6-5 and TRBJ2-1, with D possibly matching TRBD1 (5 bases). V gave up 0 bases and J gave up 7 bases, with 10 bases separating them. From germline, CDR1 is MNHEY and CDR2 SVGAGI. The CDR3 is made up of 14 amino acids. This CDR3 reads CASSYSGAGNEQFF. In nucleotides, the CDR3 is TGTGCCAGCAGTTACTCCGGAGCAGGGAATGAGCAGTTCTTC.

J is TRBJ2-2 and V is TRBV6-5, with D possibly being TRBD1 (5 bases). CDR1 and CDR2 (germline): MNHEY, SVGAGI. V lost 2 bases and J 3 bases, leaving 7 bases between the germline ends. This CDR3 spans 14 amino acids. In nucleotides, the CDR3 is TGTGCCAGCAGTTACAGGGGTTACACCGGGGAGCTGTTTTTT. It codes for CASSYRGYTGELFF.

The chain uses TRBV18 and TRBJ1-2; D gene ambiguous. V shed 7 bases and J shed 4 bases, with 22 bases lying between them. The CDR3 extends over 16 amino acids. CDR1 and CDR2 from the germline V gene are KGHSH and LQKENI. This CDR3 reads CASLPGEQIRGYGYTF. The CDR3 nucleotides read TGTGCCAGCTTACCGGGAGAGCAAATCCGAGGCTATGGCTACACCTTC. Together with reference TRBV18 and TRBJ1-2, the CDR3 gives the full variable domain: NAGVMQNPRHLVRRRGQEARLRCSPMKGHSHVYWYRQLPEEGLKFMVYLQKENIIDESGMPKERFSAEFPKEGPSILRIQQVVRGDSAAYFCASLPGEQIRGYGYTFGSGTRLTVV.

The chain combines TRBV6-5 with TRBJ2-5; 9 bases agree with TRBD1. V was pared by 5 bases and J by 6 bases, with 10 bases of the junction left unmatched. The CDR3 runs 15 residues. The germline V gene has CDR1 MNHEY and CDR2 SVGAGI. This CDR3 is CASSLGGQGQQTQYF. The CDR3 nucleotides read TGTGCCAGCAGTCTCGGGGGACAGGGCCAGCAGACCCAGTACTTC.

The genes are TRBV4-2 and TRBJ2-4; 13 positions agree with TRBD2. This CDR3 region has 19 residues. Losses at the gene ends were 0 bases for V and 3 bases for J; bases not matched to a gene: 8. CDR1 is LGHNA and CDR2 is YNFKEQ in the germline V gene. The CDR3 sequence is CASSQDFGLAGVVKNIQYF. In DNA form, the CDR3 reads TGTGCCAGCAGCCAAGATTTCGGACTAGCGGGGGTCGTCAAAAACATTCAGTACTTC.

The rearrangement joins TRBV4-1 to TRBJ2-5; TRBD2 is a possible D gene (6 bases). The J call may be incorrect, as the DNA end agrees better with TRBJ2-7. Germline-derived CDR1 and CDR2 are MGHRA and YSYEKL. This CDR3 is built from 17 residues. In nucleotides, the CDR3 is TGCGCCAGCAGCCAAGAAGGAACGGGGGTGACCTCCTACGAGCAGTACTTC. Its protein product is CASSQEGTGVTSYEQYF.

This clone has more than one count but fewer than ten. The rearrangement joins TRBV19 to TRBJ1-1, with a possible D match to TRBD1 (6 bases). The germline V gene has CDR1 LNHDA and CDR2 SQIVND (reference sequence). This CDR3 is built from 14 residues. V dropped 5 bases and J dropped 4 bases, with 14 bases sitting between them. This CDR3 is CASSVQGAGTEAFF. The CDR3, as DNA: TGTGCCAGTAGTGTACAGGGAGCCGGCACTGAAGCTTTCTTT.

This clone was picked up one time. J is TRBJ2-1 and V is TRBV6-1, with 7 bases that match TRBD1. CDR3 length: 15 residues. Germline CDR1 reads MNHNS; CDR2 reads SASEGT. The V and J ends lost 6 bases and 9 bases, in that order; junction bases with no gene match: 14. CDR3 DNA sequence: TGTGCCAGCAGCCCAAGGATCAGGGGGAACACTGAGCAGTTCTTC. Its protein product is CASSPRIRGNTEQFF.

The chain recombines TRBV7-9 with TRBJ1-1; 8 nucleotides line up with TRBD1. V shed 5 bases and J 6 bases; nucleotides not matched to a gene: 8. In germline, CDR1 is SEHNR, CDR2 FQNEAQ (reference sequence). The CDR3 has 14 amino acids. The CDR3 spells CASSRRGQGPEAFF. DNA of the CDR3: TGTGCCAGCAGCCGACGAGGACAGGGCCCTGAAGCTTTCTTT.

The chain combines TRBV2 with TRBJ1-1, with a possible D match to TRBD1 (5 bases). Trimming pared 10 bases from V and 1 base from J, leaving 13 bases between. The germline V gene has CDR1 SNHLY and CDR2 FYNNEI. The CDR3 spans 13 residues. The CDR3 coding sequence is TGTGCCAAATACAGGCAGGGGAACACTGAAGCTTTCTTT. This encodes CAKYRQGNTEAFF. The variable domain in full, with the rest retrieved from reference TRBV2 and TRBJ1-1, is EPEVTQTPSHQVTQMGQEVILRCVPISNHLYFYWYRQILGQKVEFLVSFYNNEISEKSEIFDDQFSVERPDGSNFTLKIRSTKLEDSAMYFCAKYRQGNTEAFFGQGTRLTVV.

The chain joins TRBV6-1 to TRBJ1-2; 9 bases align to TRBD1. The length of the CDR3 is 14 residues. Losses at the gene ends were 5 bases for V and 3 bases for J; bases not matched to a gene: 4. In germline, CDR1 is MNHNS, CDR2 SASEGT. The CDR3 region is CASSSGQGDYGYTF. CDR3 DNA sequence: TGTGCCAGCAGTTCGGGACAGGGAGACTATGGCTACACCTTC.

The chain carries TRBV4-2 and TRBJ1-5; tentative D call: TRBD1 (5 bases). The V end was cut by 0 bases, the J end by 4 bases, with 13 bases between. In germline, CDR1 is LGHNA, CDR2 YNFKEQ. This CDR3 is built from 16 residues. CDR3 DNA: TGTGCCAGCAGCCAAGATCGGGGGGAGGGGAATCAGCCCCAGCATTTT. This sequence encodes CASSQDRGEGNQPQHF.

The chain has TRBV6-5 and TRBJ2-3, with 10 nucleotides matching TRBD2. Germline-derived CDR1 and CDR2 are MNHEY and SVGAGI. This CDR3 comprises 13 residues. J gave up 7 bases and V 6 bases, and 4 bases lay outside the gene matches. The CDR3 DNA follows: TGTGCCAGCAGGGCTAGCGGGGGTCATACGCAGTATTTT. Its protein is CASRASGGHTQYF.

This chain links TRBV20-1 with TRBJ1-1; D is uncertain. Germline lookup yields CDR1 DFQATT and CDR2 SNEGSKA (reference sequence). The CDR3 covers 11 residues. The V gene lost 5 bases and the J gene lost 2 bases, with 6 bases spanning the gap. CDR3 sequence reads: CSAETNTEAFF. The DNA for the CDR3 is TGCAGTGCTGAGACAAACACTGAAGCTTTCTTT.

This chain connects TRBV28 to TRBJ2-7; TRBD2 agrees at 10 bases. The germline gives CDR1 MDHEN, CDR2 SYDVKM. The CDR3 is 15 amino acids. Trimming cost V 4 bases and J 6 bases; bases outside gene matches: 9. CDR3 nucleotides: TGTGCCAGCAGTTCTTCTAGCGGGGGTGTCGGCGAGCAGTACTTC. This codes for CASSSSSGGVGEQYF.

J is TRBJ2-1 and V is TRBV19, with D tentatively TRBD2 (5 bases). This CDR3 is 14 amino acids long. The V and J ends lost 3 bases and 9 bases respectively, with 15 bases between them. Germline V gives CDR1 LNHDA, CDR2 SQIVND (reference sequence). In nucleotides, the CDR3 is TGTGCCAGTAGTATCGTAACGGGGTCGGGTGAGCAGTTCTTC. Translated: CASSIVTGSGEQFF.

The rearrangement uses TRBV2 and TRBJ2-7; D call uncertain. The V and J ends lost 1 base and 1 base respectively, with 5 bases between them. The germline V gene has CDR1 SNHLY and CDR2 FYNNEI. CDR3 size: 13 residues. As DNA, the CDR3 is TGTGCCAGCAGTGAAGAACTATCCTACGAGCAGTACTTC. Protein sequence: CASSEELSYEQYF.

The gene calls are TRBV11-1 and TRBJ1-1; no clear D gene. Germline values: CDR1 SGHAT, CDR2 FQDESV (reference sequence). V lost 7 bases to trimming and J lost 0 bases, with 18 bases between them. This CDR3 comprises 16 residues. This chain's CDR3 is CASKRDRGNMNTEAFF. CDR3 nucleotide sequence: TGTGCCAGCAAGAGGGATCGTGGCAACATGAACACTGAAGCTTTCTTT.

V and J are TRBV11-2 and TRBJ2-7, with unresolved D. Germline values: CDR1 SGHAT, CDR2 FQNNGV. The CDR3 covers 12 residues. V dropped 1 base and J dropped 2 bases, with 3 bases sitting between them. The DNA of the CDR3 is TGTGCCAGCAGCTTAGCGGCCTACGAGCAGTACTTC. Translation: CASSLAAYEQYF. Looking up the rest from reference TRBV11-2 and TRBJ2-7 gives the full variable domain: EAGVAQSPRYKIIEKRQSVAFWCNPISGHATLYWYQQILGQGPKLLIQFQNNGVVDDSQLPKDRFSAERLKGVDSTLKIQPAKLEDSAVYLCASSLAAYEQYFGPGTRLTVT.

The chain employs TRBV7-6 and TRBJ2-5; D might be TRBD2 (6 bases). Germline V gene sequence: CDR1 SGHVS, CDR2 FNYEAQ. The CDR3 is made up of 10 amino acids. As DNA, the CDR3 is TGTGCGGGGGGTAAGGAGACCCAGTACTTC. Its protein product is CAGGKETQYF.

The chain recombines TRBV15 with TRBJ1-1, with no clear D. The CDR3 contains 14 residues. Trimming left V 3 bases short and J 1 base short, with 9 bases between. Germline V gene sequence: CDR1 LNHNV, CDR2 YYDKDF (reference sequence). The CDR3 DNA reads TGTGCCACCAGCAGGCGGGGAGGGAACACTGAAGCTTTCTTT. Translation gives CATSRRGGNTEAFF.

This clone has more than one count but fewer than ten. The chain has TRBV28 and TRBJ2-1; D uncertain. Germline CDR1 reads MDHEN; CDR2 reads SYDVKM. Trimming took off 3 bases at V and 8 bases at J, with 5 bases between the two ends. The CDR3 runs to 11 residues. CDR3: CASSLEYEQFF. DNA of the CDR3: TGTGCCAGCAGTTTGGAGTATGAGCAGTTCTTC.

This chain links TRBV28 with TRBJ2-5, with D tentatively TRBD2 (6 bases). The CDR3 runs to 19 residues. V was trimmed by 1 base and J by 4 bases, leaving 25 bases between them. Germline V gene sequence: CDR1 MDHEN, CDR2 SYDVKM. CDR3 DNA: TGTGCCAGCAGTTTATTTCCCCCGGTCGGGCCTGTGGGGGGAGAGACCCAGTACTTC. Translating it yields CASSLFPPVGPVGGETQYF. Using reference TRBV28 and TRBJ2-5 for the parts outside the CDR3, the full variable domain is DVKVTQSSRYLVKRTGEKVFLECVQDMDHENMFWYRQDPGLGLRLIYFSYDVKMKEKGDIPEGYSVSREKKERFSLILESASTNQTSMYLCASSLFPPVGPVGGETQYFGPGTRLLVL.

This clone appeared a few times. The V and J genes are TRBV6-1 and TRBJ1-5, with a possible D match to TRBD1 (5 bases). The CDR3 has 15 amino acids. Trimming took off 2 bases at V and 3 bases at J, with 11 bases between the two ends. Germline V CDR1 and CDR2: MNHNS, SASEGT. The CDR3 coding sequence is TGTGCCAGCAGTGAATGGGGGGGAGACAATCAGCCCCAGCATTTT. Protein: CASSEWGGDNQPQHF.